This passage covers 27 T cell receptor beta chains from one sample sequenced in a study of blood T cell repertoires in COVID-19. Only in-frame clones appear in the TCRdb table, and some are missing; sequencing was by immunoSEQ multiplex PCR. The sample consists of roughly 130,000 clones, more than 90% of them appearing once. Sequences were obtained from peripheral blood. These receptors all stem from a man in his fifties with active COVID-19.

This clone was seen more than once but under ten times. Other DNA sequences in this specimen translate into the identical CDR3. V and J are TRBV7-9 and TRBJ1-1; 8 bases agree with TRBD1. V shed 5 bases and J 1 base; nucleotides not matched to a gene: 3. Germline V CDR1 and CDR2: SEHNR, FQNEAQ (reference sequence). This CDR3 spans 14 amino acids. In DNA form, the CDR3 reads TGTGCCAGCAGCCTAGGACAGGGGAACACTGAAGCTTTCTTT. Translated: CASSLGQGNTEAFF.

J is TRBJ2-3 and V is TRBV13; 11 nucleotides line up with TRBD1. CDR3 length: 17 amino acids. CDR1 and CDR2 from the germline V gene are PRHDT and FYEKMQ (reference sequence). V was clipped by 5 bases and J by 6 bases; unmatched bases: 13. CDR3 coding DNA: TGTGCCAGCAGCAGTCTAGTAGGACAGGGGGCTGGGGATACGCAGTATTTT. Protein sequence: CASSSLVGQGAGDTQYF. The full variable domain, its missing parts supplied by reference TRBV13 and TRBJ2-3, is AAGVIQSPRHLIKEKRETATLKCYPIPRHDTVYWYQQGPGQDPQFLISFYEKMQSDKGSIPDRFSAQQFSDYHSELNMSSLELGDSALYFCASSSLVGQGAGDTQYFGPGTRLTVL.

For the CDR3, the DNA is TGTGCCAGCACTAGCGGGAGGATGCATGAGCAGTTCTTC. Encoded protein: CASTSGRMHEQFF. The J gene is TRBJ2-1, the V gene TRBV5-4, with 11 bases identical to TRBD2. The germline V gene has CDR1 SGHNT and CDR2 YYREEE (reference sequence). V dropped 6 bases and J dropped 8; count of bases not matched to a gene: 4. The CDR3 length is 13 residues. Combining the CDR3 with reference TRBV5-4 and TRBJ2-1 gives the whole variable domain ETGVTQSPTHLIKTRGQQVTLRCSSQSGHNTVSWYQQALGQGPQFIFQYYREEENGRGNFPPRFSGLQFPNYSSELNVNALELDDSALYLCASTSGRMHEQFFGPGTRLTVL.

The chain joins TRBV6-2 or TRBV6-3 to TRBJ2-2; the D gene is possibly TRBD1 (5 bases). Looked up from germline, CDR1 is MNHEY and CDR2 is SVGEGT. CDR3 length equals 18 residues. V shed 1 base and J shed 5 bases, with 20 bases lying between them. CDR3 sequence reads: CASSYFSRTFWGTGELFF. The CDR3 nucleotides read TGTGCCAGCAGTTACTTCTCTAGGACATTCTGGGGTACCGGGGAGCTGTTTTTT.

This sequence joins TRBV13 and TRBJ2-3, with 8 bases that match TRBD1. The CDR3 extends over 15 amino acids. Germline CDR1 and CDR2: PRHDT and FYEKMQ (reference sequence). With V trimmed by 1 base and J by 4 bases, 4 bases remained unmatched. The CDR3 spells CASSLDRGVADTQYF. The CDR3 DNA reads TGTGCCAGCAGCTTAGACAGGGGGGTTGCAGATACGCAGTATTTT.

J is TRBJ1-2 and V is TRBV7-2, with 8 positions matching TRBD1. The J segment lost 5 bases and the V segment lost 0 bases, leaving 5 bases of the junction unmatched. CDR3 length: 15 residues. CDR1 and CDR2 (germline): SGHTA, FQGNSA. The CDR3 region is CASSLARGQNYGYTF. Written as DNA, the CDR3 is TGTGCCAGCAGCTTAGCCAGGGGGCAGAATTATGGCTACACCTTC.

The V gene is TRBV12-5, the J gene TRBJ2-1; D is ambiguous. Germline V gene sequence: CDR1 LGHNT, CDR2 FRNRAP. CDR3 length: 12 amino acids. V was cut by 4 bases and J by 3 bases, with 4 bases left in between. CDR3 sequence (DNA): TGTGCTAGTGGTTCTCTCTACAATGAGCAGTTCTTC. Its translation: CASGSLYNEQFF.

This chain links TRBV25-1 with TRBJ1-2, with 7 positions matching TRBD1. This CDR3 is built from 12 residues. V dropped 8 bases and J dropped 3; count of bases not matched to a gene: 3. Germline CDR1 is MGHDK and CDR2 is SYGVNS. DNA of the CDR3: TGTGCCAGCCAACAGGGGCACTATGGCTACACCTTC. It is translated as CASQQGHYGYTF.

In DNA form, the CDR3 reads TGTGCCAGCAGCCATACTAGCGGGGCGAACACCGGGGAGCTGTTTTTT. Amino acids: CASSHTSGANTGELFF. The J gene is TRBJ2-2, the V gene TRBV14, with 10 bases aligning to TRBD2. Germline CDR1 reads SGHDN; CDR2 reads FVKESK. Losses at the gene ends were 3 bases for V and 0 bases for J; bases not matched to a gene: 1. This CDR3 has 16 amino acids.

The chain employs TRBV25-1 and TRBJ1-4; 11 bases fit TRBD1. V lost 3 bases to trimming and J lost 6 bases; unmatched junction nucleotides: 6. Germline CDR1 is MGHDK and CDR2 is SYGVNS. The CDR3 is 16 residues long. CDR3 nucleotides: TGTGCCAGCAGTGATCATCCGGGACAGGGGGATGAAAAACTGTTTTTT. Translating it yields CASSDHPGQGDEKLFF.

The chain is built from TRBV6-1 and TRBJ2-7; 14 bases are shared with TRBD2. This CDR3 is 16 amino acids long. Losses at the gene ends were 4 bases for V and 0 bases for J; bases not matched to a gene: 2. Germline V lookup: CDR1 MNHNS, CDR2 SASEGT. CDR3 sequence: CASSGGLAGGSYEQYV. In nucleotides, the CDR3 is TGTGCCAGCAGTGGTGGACTAGCGGGAGGCTCCTACGAGCAGTACGTC.

This clone was seen a handful of times. Germline is not matched at one junction end, which may reflect a read error. The chain joins TRBV5-6 to TRBJ2-2; 7 positions agree with TRBD1. Germline V gives CDR1 SGHDT, CDR2 YYEEEE. This CDR3 comprises 14 residues. The CDR3 region has the DNA TGTGCCAGCAACTTGGGACAGAGCACCGGGGAGCTGTTTTTT. Translation gives CASNLGQSTGELFF.

This sequence joins TRBV25-1 and TRBJ2-5; D perhaps matches TRBD1 (6 bases). This CDR3 is built from 18 residues. V was trimmed by 2 bases and J by 2 bases, leaving 21 bases between them. Germline assignment: CDR1 MGHDK and CDR2 SYGVNS. The CDR3 DNA reads TGTGCCAGCAGTGAAGAGTTGGGGGCAGGCGAATCACAAGAGACCCAGTACTTC. Protein product: CASSEELGAGESQETQYF.

J is TRBJ2-2 and V is TRBV30; TRBD2 is a possible D gene (5 bases). The germline V gene encodes CDR1 GTSNPN and CDR2 SVGIG (reference sequence). V was clipped by 3 bases and J by 0 bases, with 14 bases between them. This CDR3 has 16 amino acids. The CDR3 loop reads CAWREDFRTNTGELFF. CDR3 sequence (DNA): TGTGCCTGGAGAGAGGACTTTCGAACGAACACCGGGGAGCTGTTTTTT. The full variable domain, rest sourced from reference TRBV30 and TRBJ2-2, is SQTIHQWPATLVQPVGSPLSLECTVEGTSNPNLYWYRQAAGRGLQLLFYSVGIGQISSEVPQNLSASRPQDRQFILSSKKLLLSDSGFYLCAWREDFRTNTGELFFGEGSRLTVL.

V gene TRBV27 combines with J gene TRBJ2-1, with D possibly TRBD1 on 7 matching bases. Trimming took 4 bases from V and 7 from J, leaving 11 bases between them. The germline V gene encodes CDR1 MNHEY and CDR2 SMNVEV (reference sequence). The CDR3 has 13 residues. This CDR3 is CASSWSGGNEQFF. The CDR3 coding sequence is TGTGCCAGCAGTTGGTCAGGGGGGAATGAGCAGTTCTTC.

DNA of the CDR3: TGTGCCAGCAGCTATGCGGCGGGGGGGCCCTACAATGAGCAGTTCTTC. It yields the protein CASSYAAGGPYNEQFF. The rearrangement uses TRBV5-4 and TRBJ2-1, with 9 bases matching TRBD2. The CDR3 runs 16 residues. V dropped 3 bases and J dropped 2; count of bases not matched to a gene: 6. Germline lookup yields CDR1 SGHNT and CDR2 YYREEE (reference sequence). The full variable domain, rest sourced from reference TRBV5-4 and TRBJ2-1, is ETGVTQSPTHLIKTRGQQVTLRCSSQSGHNTVSWYQQALGQGPQFIFQYYREEENGRGNFPPRFSGLQFPNYSSELNVNALELDDSALYLCASSYAAGGPYNEQFFGPGTRLTVL.

The chain recombines TRBV19 with TRBJ2-1; 7 bases match TRBD2. Germline-derived CDR1 and CDR2 are LNHDA and SQIVND (reference sequence). V lost 5 bases, J lost 13 bases, and 5 bases stayed unmatched. The CDR3 sequence is 11 residues long. The CDR3: CASSSRERQFF. The CDR3, as DNA: TGTGCCAGTAGTTCGCGGGAGAGACAGTTCTTC.

This sequence joins TRBV3-1 (or the pseudogene TRBV3-2) and TRBJ1-2, with 7 bases fitting TRBD1. The CDR3 consists of 15 residues. The V and J ends lost 0 bases and 1 base, in that order; junction bases with no gene match: 2. Looked up from germline, CDR1 is LGHDT and CDR2 is YNNKEL (reference sequence). The CDR3 bases are TGTGCCAGCAGCCAAGAGGGACAGCTTAACTATGGCTACACCTTC. Translation gives CASSQEGQLNYGYTF.

A single count supports this clone. The rearrangement uses TRBV25-1 and TRBJ1-1; unclear D gene. Germline lookup yields CDR1 MGHDK and CDR2 SYGVNS. The CDR3 runs 15 residues. Trimming stripped 1 base from V and 2 bases from J, with 11 bases between. DNA for the CDR3: TGTGCCAGCAGTGAATTCGAACAGCCAAACACTGAAGCTTTCTTT. Protein product: CASSEFEQPNTEAFF.

The chain has TRBV7-9 and TRBJ1-3, with D maybe TRBD1 (5 bases). The V and J ends lost 5 bases and 3 bases respectively, with 11 bases between them. The CDR3 has 14 residues. The V gene's germline CDR1 is SEHNR and CDR2 FQNEAQ (reference sequence). CDR3 DNA: TGTGCCAGCAGCCTGAAGGGACTTGGAAACACCATATATTTT. It encodes CASSLKGLGNTIYF.

This clone was counted only a few times. The chain couples TRBV19 to TRBJ1-3; tentatively, D is TRBD1 (6 bases). There are 14 residues in the CDR3. V gave up 7 bases and J gave up 3 bases, with 13 bases separating them. Germline CDR1 reads LNHDA; CDR2 reads SQIVND (reference sequence). The CDR3 spells CASISQGVGNTIYF. In DNA, the CDR3 is TGTGCCAGTATCTCACAGGGTGTTGGAAACACCATATATTTT.

The chain recombines TRBV5-8 with TRBJ2-5; TRBD2 matches 7 bases. V lost 3 bases and J lost 5; bases outside the gene matches: 1. CDR1 SGHTS and CDR2 YDEGEE come from the germline V gene. The CDR3 runs to 12 residues. The CDR3 nucleotides read TGTGCCAGCAGCTGGGGGGGGGAGACCCAGTACTTC. This gives the protein CASSWGGETQYF.

The chain combines TRBV6-5 with TRBJ1-1, with no clear D. The CDR3 sequence is 15 residues long. The V end was cut by 7 bases, the J end by 1 base, with 16 bases between. Germline CDR1 reads MNHEY; CDR2 reads SVGAGI. CDR3 sequence (DNA): TGTGCCAGCACCCCCTTAAGAGTTGAGAACACTGAAGCTTTCTTT. It is translated as CASTPLRVENTEAFF.

This chain connects TRBV5-1 to TRBJ2-5; 9 nucleotides agree with TRBD1. The CDR3 totals 19 residues. Germline assignment: CDR1 SGHRS and CDR2 YFSETQ. The ends lost 4 bases at V and 2 bases at J; junction bases unmatched: 18. This chain's CDR3 is CASSILPPGQGVDQETQYF. CDR3 DNA sequence: TGCGCCAGCAGCATACTACCCCCGGGACAGGGAGTCGATCAAGAGACCCAGTACTTC.

The chain combines TRBV18 with TRBJ1-4, with TRBD1 matching over 9 bases. Germline CDR1 KGHSH, CDR2 LQKENI. The V gene end was trimmed by 4 bases and the J gene end by 11 bases; junction bases not matched to a gene: 11. This CDR3 spans 15 amino acids. The CDR3 here is CASSQTGTGLFKLFF. CDR3 bases: TGTGCCAGCTCACAAACCGGGACAGGGTTGTTTAAACTGTTTTTT. The variable domain in full, with the rest retrieved from reference TRBV18 and TRBJ1-4, is NAGVMQNPRHLVRRRGQEARLRCSPMKGHSHVYWYRQLPEEGLKFMVYLQKENIIDESGMPKERFSAEFPKEGPSILRIQQVVRGDSAAYFCASSQTGTGLFKLFFGSGTQLSVL.

The rearrangement links TRBV11-3 to TRBJ2-1; TRBD2 agrees at 13 bases. CDR3 length: 15 amino acids. J lost 6 bases, V lost 1 base, and 0 bases had no gene match. Germline assignment: CDR1 SGHNT and CDR2 YENEEA. In DNA, the CDR3 is TGTGCCAGCAGCTTAGGGACTAGCGGGGGCAATGAGCAGTTCTTC. It encodes CASSLGTSGGNEQFF. The full variable domain, its missing parts supplied by reference TRBV11-3 and TRBJ2-1, is EAGVVQSPRYKIIEKKQPVAFWCNPISGHNTLYWYLQNLGQGPELLIRYENEEAVDDSQLPKDRFSAERLKGVDSTLKIQPAELGDSAVYLCASSLGTSGGNEQFFGPGTRLTVL.

The J gene is TRBJ2-1, the V gene TRBV7-2; 7 nucleotides line up with TRBD2. Germline assignment: CDR1 SGHTA and CDR2 FQGNSA. With 1 base clipped from V and 6 bases from J, the junction kept 3 bases outside the gene matches. The CDR3 is 14 amino acids. The CDR3 sequence: CASSLVGRVNEQFF. Written as DNA, the CDR3 is TGTGCCAGCAGCTTAGTTGGGAGGGTCAATGAGCAGTTCTTC.